What follows are 15 T cell receptor beta chains derived from one specimen sequenced in a study of vaccination and CD4 T cells after COVID-19 (dated by TCRdb to between 2021 and 2024). The library relied on PCR. Sequencing was carried out with an Illumina iSeq 100. At the Johns Hopkins FTIC core, DNA from the cultured CD4+ T cells underwent TCR sequencing with the Oncomine TCR Beta short-read assay. The public reads were reanalyzed by TCRdb: fastp trimming at Q25, MiXCR alignment, in-frame beta chains only. Duplicate CDR3 protein sequences are folded into a single record with the most common DNA and genes. This sample comprises under 30,000 distinct CDR3 sequences, about 67% of them detected only once. Of the sample, roughly 22% is held by the ten largest clones. These receptors are not linked to any known antigen. Sample treatment or condition, as interpreted from the label and publication: roughly 10-day PBMC culture with coronavirus spike peptide pools or control peptides (ViraFEST assay).

The sequencing used CD4+ T cells from blood, cultured in vitro, collected after SARS-CoV-2 vaccination. The receptors originated from a human donor who received a COVID-19 vaccine.

The chain couples TRBV19 to TRBJ1-5, with 9 bases lining up with TRBD1. The CDR3 is made up of 17 amino acids. The ends lost 6 bases at V and 7 bases at J; junction bases unmatched: 16. Germline CDR1 is LNHDA and CDR2 is SQIVND (reference sequence). CDR3 nucleotide sequence: TGTGCCAGTAGGGAATCTTACAGGGGGCCCTTGAACCAGCCCCAGCATTTT. This encodes CASRESYRGPLNQPQHF.

The genes are TRBV6-1 and TRBJ1-1; 8 bases are a match to TRBD1. Unmatched junction bases numbered 7, after V lost 7 bases and J lost 3 bases. Germline assignment: CDR1 MNHNS and CDR2 SASEGT. This CDR3 contains 14 residues. The CDR3 sequence is CASKRTGRDTEAFF. CDR3 DNA sequence: TGTGCCAGCAAACGGACAGGGAGGGACACTGAAGCTTTCTTT.

The chain combines TRBV20-1 with TRBJ1-1; a possible D gene is TRBD1 (6 bases). In germline, CDR1 is DFQATT, CDR2 SNEGSKA (reference sequence). V was shortened by 5 bases and J by 1 base, with 14 bases between the two germline ends. This CDR3 region has 14 residues. CDR3 sequence reads: CSAPSGTSNTEAFF. CDR3 bases: TGCAGTGCTCCTTCCGGGACATCGAACACTGAAGCTTTCTTT.

This chain uses TRBV2 with TRBJ1-5; perhaps TRBD1 as D (6 bases). V lost 4 bases and J 3 bases, leaving 16 bases between the germline ends. CDR3 length: 16 amino acids. Germline V gene lookup returns CDR1 SNHLY and CDR2 FYNNEI. In nucleotides, the CDR3 is TGTGCCAGCAGTGGGAGGGGGGTACGGATCAATCAGCCCCAGCATTTT. It translates to CASSGRGVRINQPQHF.

The V call is TRBV6-1, the J call TRBJ1-2; D is unclear. The CDR3 covers 12 residues. Germline lookup yields CDR1 MNHNS and CDR2 SASEGT. V shed 5 bases and J shed 4 bases, with 8 bases lying between them. This CDR3 reads CASSPEGYGYTF. The DNA of the CDR3 is TGTGCCAGCAGTCCAGAGGGCTATGGCTACACCTTC.

This chain uses TRBV5-1 with TRBJ2-7; TRBD1 aligns across 7 bases. CDR3 length: 15 amino acids. The germline V gene encodes CDR1 SGHRS and CDR2 YFSETQ. The junction had 9 bases not matched to a gene; V was cut back by 3 bases and J by 3 bases. CDR3 DNA sequence: TGCGCCAGCAGCTCCCGGGACAGATTTTTCTACGAGCAGTACTTC. Translation gives CASSSRDRFFYEQYF.

A few counts support this clonotype. The rearrangement joins TRBV20-1 to TRBJ1-2; D is uncertain. The CDR3 totals 13 residues. V dropped 0 bases and J dropped 3 bases, with 8 bases sitting between them. Germline lookup yields CDR1 DFQATT and CDR2 SNEGSKA (reference sequence). The CDR3 DNA reads TGCAGTGCTAGAGAGGGTAGTGACTATGGCTACACCTTC. Translation: CSAREGSDYGYTF.

This clonotype was seen more than once but under ten times. This chain uses TRBV6-1 with TRBJ1-2; 9 bases are shared with TRBD1. V trimming: 6 bases; J trimming: 5 bases; junction bases outside the gene matches: 7. CDR1 is MNHNS and CDR2 is SASEGT in the germline V gene. This CDR3 contains 14 residues. The CDR3 sequence is CASRTGGTVYGYTF. DNA for the CDR3: TGTGCCAGCAGAACAGGGGGCACGGTATATGGCTACACCTTC.

This clonotype was seen more than once but under ten times. This rearrangement joins TRBV7-2 to TRBJ1-1; D not certain. V lost 0 bases and J lost 6, with 2 bases in between. The CDR3 covers 11 residues. The germline V gene encodes CDR1 SGHTA and CDR2 FQGNSA. The CDR3 DNA reads as TGTGCCAGCAGCTTAGCGTCTGAAGCTTTCTTT. Translated: CASSLASEAFF. Using reference TRBV7-2 and TRBJ1-1 for the parts outside the CDR3, the full variable domain is GAGVSQSPSNKVTEKGKDVELRCDPISGHTALYWYRQSLGQGLEFLIYFQGNSAPDKSGLPSDRFSAERTGGSVSTLTIQRTQQEDSAVYLCASSLASEAFFGQGTRLTVV.

A single count supports this clonotype. V is TRBV6-1 and J is TRBJ1-5, with D possibly being TRBD1 (6 bases). V lost 6 bases and J lost 3, with 15 bases in between. Germline CDR1 and CDR2: MNHNS and SASEGT. This CDR3 spans 15 amino acids. CDR3 DNA sequence: TGTGCCAGCAGCCCACAGGGTTATTCCAATCAGCCCCAGCATTTT. Amino acids: CASSPQGYSNQPQHF.

This CDR3 reads CAISGGTSTDTQYF. Here the CDR3 DNA reads TGTGCCATCTCTGGGGGAACTAGCACAGATACGCAGTATTTT. V is TRBV6-1 and J is TRBJ2-3; D may be TRBD1 or TRBD2 (5 bases each). Germline V gene data show CDR1 as MNHNS and CDR2 as SASEGT. The V and J ends lost 10 bases and 0 bases respectively, with 14 bases between them. The CDR3 runs 14 residues.

The gene calls are TRBV7-2 and TRBJ2-5, with D uncertain. Trimming took 5 bases from V and 1 from J, leaving 14 bases between them. The CDR3 is 15 amino acids. Germline CDR1 reads SGHTA; CDR2 reads FQGNSA. The CDR3 reads CASSPGSGTQETQYF. CDR3 DNA: TGTGCCAGCAGCCCCGGTTCCGGCACCCAAGAGACCCAGTACTTC. Full variable domain (remainder filled in from reference TRBV7-2 and TRBJ2-5): GAGVSQSPSNKVTEKGKDVELRCDPISGHTALYWYRQSLGQGLEFLIYFQGNSAPDKSGLPSDRFSAERTGGSVSTLTIQRTQQEDSAVYLCASSPGSGTQETQYFGPGTRLLVL.

The chain links TRBV20-1 to TRBJ1-2, with D possibly TRBD1 on 6 matching bases. There are 12 residues in the CDR3. The germline V and J ends were trimmed by 7 bases and 6 bases, with 15 bases remaining between them. CDR1 and CDR2 (germline): DFQATT, SNEGSKA (reference sequence). The CDR3 protein is CSVPGEGNGYTF. The DNA of the CDR3 is TGCAGTGTCCCAGGGGAAGGGAATGGCTACACCTTC.

This clonotype was counted between two and nine times. The V and J genes are TRBV10-3 and TRBJ1-2, with 7 bases fitting TRBD1. Trimming cost V 2 bases and J 6 bases; bases outside gene matches: 3. There are 13 residues in the CDR3. Germline V CDR1 and CDR2: ENHRY, SYGVKD. CDR3 in DNA: TGTGCCATCAGTGAGGAGACAGGGAATGGCTACACCTTC. Protein: CAISEETGNGYTF.

The chain employs TRBV6-5 and TRBJ2-2; unclear D gene. V was shortened by 2 bases and J by 0 bases, with 10 bases between the two germline ends. Germline CDR1 is MNHEY and CDR2 is SVGAGI. This CDR3 spans 16 amino acids. The CDR3 DNA sequence: TGTGCCAGCAGTTACCCCCCCGGCTCGAACACCGGGGAGCTGTTTTTT. Protein: CASSYPPGSNTGELFF.